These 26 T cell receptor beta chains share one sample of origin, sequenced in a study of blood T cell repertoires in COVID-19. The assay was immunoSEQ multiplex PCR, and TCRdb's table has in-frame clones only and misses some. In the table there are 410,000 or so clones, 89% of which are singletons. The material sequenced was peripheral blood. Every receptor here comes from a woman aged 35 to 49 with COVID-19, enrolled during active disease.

CDR3 amino acids: CASSQDGGWYNEQFF. The CDR3 DNA sequence: TGCGCCAGCAGCCAGGATGGGGGCTGGTACAATGAGCAGTTCTTC. J is TRBJ2-1 and V is TRBV4-1; weak D call: TRBD1 (6 bases). There are 15 residues in the CDR3. Germline V lookup: CDR1 MGHRA, CDR2 YSYEKL. The V and J ends lost 3 bases and 4 bases respectively, with 13 bases between them.

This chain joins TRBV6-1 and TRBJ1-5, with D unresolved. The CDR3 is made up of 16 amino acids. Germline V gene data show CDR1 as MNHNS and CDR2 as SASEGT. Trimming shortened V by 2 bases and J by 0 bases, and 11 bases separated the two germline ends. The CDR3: CASSETAVYSNQPQHF. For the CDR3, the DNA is TGTGCCAGCAGTGAAACGGCGGTTTATAGCAATCAGCCCCAGCATTTT.

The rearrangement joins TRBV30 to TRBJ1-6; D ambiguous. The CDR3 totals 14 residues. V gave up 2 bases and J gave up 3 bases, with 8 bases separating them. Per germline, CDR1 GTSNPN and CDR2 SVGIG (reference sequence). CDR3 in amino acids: CAWSFAGYNSPLHF. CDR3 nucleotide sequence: TGTGCCTGGAGTTTTGCAGGCTATAATTCACCCCTCCACTTT.

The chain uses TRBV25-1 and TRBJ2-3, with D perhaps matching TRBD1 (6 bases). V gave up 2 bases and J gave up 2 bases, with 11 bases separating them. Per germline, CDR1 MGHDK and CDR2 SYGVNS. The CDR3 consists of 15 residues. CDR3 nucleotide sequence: TGTGCCAGCAGTGAAGGGGGCGCGCACACAGATACGCAGTATTTT. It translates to CASSEGGAHTDTQYF.

CDR3 in DNA: TGTGCCAGCAGCTTAGTGTCCGGACTCCTGAACACTGAAGCTTTCTTT. It is translated as CASSLVSGLLNTEAFF. The rearrangement links TRBV7-2 to TRBJ1-1, with D hard to call. This CDR3 spans 16 amino acids. Trimming cost V 1 base and J 0 bases, with 12 bases left between them. Germline V gene sequence: CDR1 SGHTA, CDR2 FQGNSA.

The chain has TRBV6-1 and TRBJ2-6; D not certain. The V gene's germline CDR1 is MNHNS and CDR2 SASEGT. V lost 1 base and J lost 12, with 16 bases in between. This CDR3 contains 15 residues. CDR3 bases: TGTGCCAGCAGTGAAGTTTTACATTCGTCGGGCGTCCTGACTTTC. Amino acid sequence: CASSEVLHSSGVLTF.

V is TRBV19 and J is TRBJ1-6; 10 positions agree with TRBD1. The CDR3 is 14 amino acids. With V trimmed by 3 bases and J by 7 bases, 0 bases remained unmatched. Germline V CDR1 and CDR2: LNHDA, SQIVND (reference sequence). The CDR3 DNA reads TGTGCCAGTAGTATGGACAGGGGGAATTCACCCCTCCACTTT. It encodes CASSMDRGNSPLHF.

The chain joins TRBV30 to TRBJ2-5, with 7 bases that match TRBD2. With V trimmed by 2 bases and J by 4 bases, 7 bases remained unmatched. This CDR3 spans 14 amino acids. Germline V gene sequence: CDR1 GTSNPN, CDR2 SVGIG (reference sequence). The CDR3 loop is CAWSQHGGGETQYF. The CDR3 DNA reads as TGTGCCTGGAGTCAACATGGGGGGGGAGAGACCCAGTACTTC.

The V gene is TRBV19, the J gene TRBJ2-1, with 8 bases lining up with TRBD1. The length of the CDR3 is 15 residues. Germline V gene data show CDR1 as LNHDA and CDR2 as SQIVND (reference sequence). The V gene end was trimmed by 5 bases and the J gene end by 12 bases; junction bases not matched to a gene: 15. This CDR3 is CASSLRQGTDTGQFF. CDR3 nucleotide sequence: TGTGCCAGTAGTCTCCGACAGGGGACTGATACAGGGCAGTTCTTC.

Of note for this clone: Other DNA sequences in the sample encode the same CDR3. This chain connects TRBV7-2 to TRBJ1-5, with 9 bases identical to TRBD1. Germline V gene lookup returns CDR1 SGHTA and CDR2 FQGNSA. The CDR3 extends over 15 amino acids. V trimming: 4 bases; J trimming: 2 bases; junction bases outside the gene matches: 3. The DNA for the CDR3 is TGTGCCAGCAGCTCCACAGGGGGCGGCAATCAGCCCCAGCATTTT. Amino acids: CASSSTGGGNQPQHF. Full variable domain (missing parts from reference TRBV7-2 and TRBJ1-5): GAGVSQSPSNKVTEKGKDVELRCDPISGHTALYWYRQSLGQGLEFLIYFQGNSAPDKSGLPSDRFSAERTGGSVSTLTIQRTQQEDSAVYLCASSSTGGGNQPQHFGDGTRLSIL.

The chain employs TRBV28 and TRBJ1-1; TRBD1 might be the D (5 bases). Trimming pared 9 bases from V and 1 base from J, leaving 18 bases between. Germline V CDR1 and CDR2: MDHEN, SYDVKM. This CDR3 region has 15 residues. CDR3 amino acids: CASSHRLSRNTEAFF. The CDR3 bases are TGTGCCAGTTCCCACAGGTTATCCCGGAACACTGAAGCTTTCTTT. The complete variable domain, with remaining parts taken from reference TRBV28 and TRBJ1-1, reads DVKVTQSSRYLVKRTGEKVFLECVQDMDHENMFWYRQDPGLGLRLIYFSYDVKMKEKGDIPEGYSVSREKKERFSLILESASTNQTSMYLCASSHRLSRNTEAFFGQGTRLTVV.

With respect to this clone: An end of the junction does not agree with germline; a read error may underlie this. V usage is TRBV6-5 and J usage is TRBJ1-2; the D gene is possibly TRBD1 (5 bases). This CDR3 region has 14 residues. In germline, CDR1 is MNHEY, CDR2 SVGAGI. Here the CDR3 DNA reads TGTGCTAGCAGTTACGGATCGGGACTCTATGGCTACACCTTC. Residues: CASSYGSGLYGYTF.

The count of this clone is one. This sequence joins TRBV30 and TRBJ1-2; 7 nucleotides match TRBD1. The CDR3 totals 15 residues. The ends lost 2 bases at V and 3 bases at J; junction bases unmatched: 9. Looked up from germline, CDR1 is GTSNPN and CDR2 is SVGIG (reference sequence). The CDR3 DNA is TGTGCCTGGAGTCCTTGGACAGGATCCCACTATGGCTACACCTTC. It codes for CAWSPWTGSHYGYTF.

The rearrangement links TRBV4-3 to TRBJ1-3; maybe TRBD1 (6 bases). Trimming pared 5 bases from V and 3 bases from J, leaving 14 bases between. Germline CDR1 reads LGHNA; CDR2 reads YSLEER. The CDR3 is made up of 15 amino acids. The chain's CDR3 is CASSTNTGIGNTIYF. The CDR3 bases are TGCGCCAGCAGCACGAACACAGGGATTGGAAACACCATATATTTT.

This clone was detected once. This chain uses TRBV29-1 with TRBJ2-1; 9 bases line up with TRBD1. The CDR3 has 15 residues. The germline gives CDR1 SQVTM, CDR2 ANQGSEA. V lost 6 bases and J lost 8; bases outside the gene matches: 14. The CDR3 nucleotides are TGCAGCGTGGCGAAGACAGGGGGACGTTACGATGAGCAGTTCTTC. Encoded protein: CSVAKTGGRYDEQFF.

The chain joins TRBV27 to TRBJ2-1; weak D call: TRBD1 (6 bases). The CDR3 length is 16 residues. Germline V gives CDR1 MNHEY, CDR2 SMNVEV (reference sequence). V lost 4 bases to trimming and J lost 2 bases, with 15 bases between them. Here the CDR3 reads CASSSNGRGAYNEQFF. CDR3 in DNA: TGTGCCAGCAGTTCCAATGGCAGGGGTGCCTACAATGAGCAGTTCTTC.

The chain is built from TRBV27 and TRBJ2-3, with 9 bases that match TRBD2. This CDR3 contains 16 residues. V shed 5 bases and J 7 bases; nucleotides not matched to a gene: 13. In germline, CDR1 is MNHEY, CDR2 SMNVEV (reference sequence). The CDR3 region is CASSPSSGLALNTQYF. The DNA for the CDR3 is TGTGCCAGCAGTCCCTCGAGTGGACTAGCGCTGAATACGCAGTATTTT.

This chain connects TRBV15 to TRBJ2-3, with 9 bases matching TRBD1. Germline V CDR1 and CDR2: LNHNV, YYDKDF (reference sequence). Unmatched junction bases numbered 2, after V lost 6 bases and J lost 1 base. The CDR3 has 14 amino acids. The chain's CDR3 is CATRRTGGTDTQYF. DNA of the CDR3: TGTGCCACCAGGAGGACAGGGGGCACAGATACGCAGTATTTT.

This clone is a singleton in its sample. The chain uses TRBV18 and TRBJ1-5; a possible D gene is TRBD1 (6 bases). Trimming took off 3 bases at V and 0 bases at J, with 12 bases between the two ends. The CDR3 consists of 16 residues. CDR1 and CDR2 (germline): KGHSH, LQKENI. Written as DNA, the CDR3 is TGTGCCAGCTCACCGGTACAGGGCCATAGCAATCAGCCCCAGCATTTT. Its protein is CASSPVQGHSNQPQHF.

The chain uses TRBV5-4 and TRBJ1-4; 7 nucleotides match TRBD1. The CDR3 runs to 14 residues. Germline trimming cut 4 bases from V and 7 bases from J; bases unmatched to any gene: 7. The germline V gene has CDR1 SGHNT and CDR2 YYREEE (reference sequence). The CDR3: CASSRDRVVEKLFF. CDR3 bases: TGTGCCAGCAGCCGTGACAGGGTCGTTGAAAAACTGTTTTTT.

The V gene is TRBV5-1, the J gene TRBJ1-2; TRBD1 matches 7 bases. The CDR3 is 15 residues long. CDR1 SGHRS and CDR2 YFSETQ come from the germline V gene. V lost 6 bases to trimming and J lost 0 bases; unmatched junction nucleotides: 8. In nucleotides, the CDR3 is TGCGCCAGCACTGTCGACAGGGCCTCTAACTATGGCTACACCTTC. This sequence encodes CASTVDRASNYGYTF.

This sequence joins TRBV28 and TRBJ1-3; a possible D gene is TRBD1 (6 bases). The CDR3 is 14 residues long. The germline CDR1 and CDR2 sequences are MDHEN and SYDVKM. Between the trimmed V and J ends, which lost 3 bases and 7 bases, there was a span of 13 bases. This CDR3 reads CASSLRGGLNTIYF. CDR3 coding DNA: TGTGCCAGCAGTTTGCGAGGGGGATTGAACACCATATATTTT.

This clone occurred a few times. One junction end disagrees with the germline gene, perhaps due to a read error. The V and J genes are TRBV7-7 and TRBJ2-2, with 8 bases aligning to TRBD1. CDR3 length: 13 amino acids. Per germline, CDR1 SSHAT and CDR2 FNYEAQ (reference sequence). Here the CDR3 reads CASSLQGAGELFF. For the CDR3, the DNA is TGTGCTAGCAGCTTACAGGGGGCCGGGGAGCTGTTTTTT.

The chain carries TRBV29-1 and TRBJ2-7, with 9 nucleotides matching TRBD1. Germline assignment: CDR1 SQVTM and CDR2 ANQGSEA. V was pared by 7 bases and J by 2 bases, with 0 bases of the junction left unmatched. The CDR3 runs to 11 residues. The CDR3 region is CSGQGAYEQYF. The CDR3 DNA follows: TGCAGCGGACAGGGGGCCTACGAGCAGTACTTC.

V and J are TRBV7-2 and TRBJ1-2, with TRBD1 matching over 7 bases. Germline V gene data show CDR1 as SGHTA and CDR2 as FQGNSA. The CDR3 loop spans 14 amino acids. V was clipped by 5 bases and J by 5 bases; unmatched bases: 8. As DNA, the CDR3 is TGTGCCAGCAGCCTCGCCATGACAGGGTATGGCTACACCTTC. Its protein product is CASSLAMTGYGYTF. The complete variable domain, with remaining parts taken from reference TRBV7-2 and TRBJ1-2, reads GAGVSQSPSNKVTEKGKDVELRCDPISGHTALYWYRQSLGQGLEFLIYFQGNSAPDKSGLPSDRFSAERTGGSVSTLTIQRTQQEDSAVYLCASSLAMTGYGYTFGSGTRLTVV.

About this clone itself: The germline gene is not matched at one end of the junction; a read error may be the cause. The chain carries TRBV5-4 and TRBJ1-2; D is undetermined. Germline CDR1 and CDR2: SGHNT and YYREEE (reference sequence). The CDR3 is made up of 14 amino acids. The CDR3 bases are TGTGCCAGCAACTTGAACGCGGGTAACTATGGCTACACCTTC. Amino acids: CASNLNAGNYGYTF.